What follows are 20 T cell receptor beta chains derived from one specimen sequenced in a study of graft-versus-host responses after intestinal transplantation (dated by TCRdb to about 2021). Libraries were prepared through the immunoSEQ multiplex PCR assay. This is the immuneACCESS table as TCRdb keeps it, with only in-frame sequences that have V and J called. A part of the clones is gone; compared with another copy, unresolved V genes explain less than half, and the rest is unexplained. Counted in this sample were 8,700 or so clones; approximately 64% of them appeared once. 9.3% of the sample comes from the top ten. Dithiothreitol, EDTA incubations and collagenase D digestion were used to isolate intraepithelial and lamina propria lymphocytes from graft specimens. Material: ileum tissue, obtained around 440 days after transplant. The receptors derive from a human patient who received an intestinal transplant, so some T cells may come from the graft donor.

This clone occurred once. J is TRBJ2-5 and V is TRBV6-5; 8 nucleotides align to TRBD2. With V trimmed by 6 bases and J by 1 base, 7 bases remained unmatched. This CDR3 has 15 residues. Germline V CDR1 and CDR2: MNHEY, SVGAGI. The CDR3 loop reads CASRAREGIQETQYF. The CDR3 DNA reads TGTGCCAGCAGGGCTCGGGAGGGGATCCAAGAGACCCAGTACTTC.

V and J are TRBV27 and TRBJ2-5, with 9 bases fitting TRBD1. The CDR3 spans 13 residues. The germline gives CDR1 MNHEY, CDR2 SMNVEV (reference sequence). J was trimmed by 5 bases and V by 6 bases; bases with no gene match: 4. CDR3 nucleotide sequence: TGTGCCAGCAGACAGGGGGCTGGGGAGACCCAGTACTTC. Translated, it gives CASRQGAGETQYF.

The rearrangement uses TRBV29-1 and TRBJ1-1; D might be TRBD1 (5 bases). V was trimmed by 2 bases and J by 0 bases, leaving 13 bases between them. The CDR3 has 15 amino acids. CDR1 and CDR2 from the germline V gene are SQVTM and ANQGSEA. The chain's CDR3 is CSVESGGTMNTEAFF. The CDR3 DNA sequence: TGCAGCGTTGAATCGGGGGGGACCATGAACACTGAAGCTTTCTTT.

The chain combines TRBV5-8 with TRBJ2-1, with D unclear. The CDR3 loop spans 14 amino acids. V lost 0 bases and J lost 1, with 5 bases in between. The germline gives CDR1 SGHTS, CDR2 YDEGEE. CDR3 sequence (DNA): TGTGCCAGCAGCTTGGGGGGTTCCTACAATGAGCAGTTCTTC. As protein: CASSLGGSYNEQFF.

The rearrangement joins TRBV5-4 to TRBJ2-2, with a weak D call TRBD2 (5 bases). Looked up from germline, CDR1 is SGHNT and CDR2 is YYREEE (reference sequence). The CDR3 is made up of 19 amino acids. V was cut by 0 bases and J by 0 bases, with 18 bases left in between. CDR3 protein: CASSLGLPSRYANTGELFF. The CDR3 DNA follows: TGTGCCAGCAGCTTGGGACTACCCTCCAGATACGCGAACACCGGGGAGCTGTTTTTT.

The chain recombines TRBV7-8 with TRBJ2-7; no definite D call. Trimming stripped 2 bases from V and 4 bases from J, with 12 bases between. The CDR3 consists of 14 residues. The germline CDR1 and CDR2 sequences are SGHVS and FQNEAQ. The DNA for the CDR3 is TGTGCCAGCAGCTTACATTTGAACAGTTACGAGCAGTACGTC. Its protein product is CASSLHLNSYEQYV.

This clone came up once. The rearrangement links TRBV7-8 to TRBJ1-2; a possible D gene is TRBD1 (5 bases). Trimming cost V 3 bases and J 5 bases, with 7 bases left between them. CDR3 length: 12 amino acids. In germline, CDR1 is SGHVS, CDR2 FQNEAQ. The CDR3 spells CASSFSGYGYTF. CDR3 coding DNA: TGTGCCAGCAGCTTTTCAGGGTATGGCTACACCTTC. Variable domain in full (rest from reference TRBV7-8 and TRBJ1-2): GAGVSQSPRYKVAKRGQDVALRCDPISGHVSLFWYQQALGQGPEFLTYFQNEAQLDKSGLPSDRFFAERPEGSVSTLKIQRTQQEDSAVYLCASSFSGYGYTFGSGTRLTVV.

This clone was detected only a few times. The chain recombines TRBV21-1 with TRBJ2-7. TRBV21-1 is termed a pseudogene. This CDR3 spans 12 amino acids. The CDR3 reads CASRKAPFEQYV. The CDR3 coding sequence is TGTGCCAGCAGGAAAGCCCCTTTCGAGCAGTACGTC.

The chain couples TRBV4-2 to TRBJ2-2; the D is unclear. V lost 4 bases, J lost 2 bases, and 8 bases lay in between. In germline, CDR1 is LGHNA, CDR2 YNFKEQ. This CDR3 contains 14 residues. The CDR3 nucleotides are TGTGCCAGCAGCCCCAACTCCAACACCGGGGAGCTGTTTTTT. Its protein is CASSPNSNTGELFF.

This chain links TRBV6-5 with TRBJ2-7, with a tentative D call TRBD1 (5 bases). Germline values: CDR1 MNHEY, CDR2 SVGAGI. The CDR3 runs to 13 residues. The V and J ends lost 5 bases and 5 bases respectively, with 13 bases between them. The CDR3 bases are TGTGCCAGCAGTAGGACATCCTACCACGAGCAGTACTTC. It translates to CASSRTSYHEQYF.

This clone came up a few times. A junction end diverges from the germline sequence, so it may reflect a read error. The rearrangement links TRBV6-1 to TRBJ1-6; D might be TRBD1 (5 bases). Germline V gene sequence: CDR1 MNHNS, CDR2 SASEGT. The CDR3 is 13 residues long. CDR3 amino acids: CASSEGGRLPLHF. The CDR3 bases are TGTGCCAGCAGTGAAGGGGGCAGGCTGCCCCTCCATTTT.

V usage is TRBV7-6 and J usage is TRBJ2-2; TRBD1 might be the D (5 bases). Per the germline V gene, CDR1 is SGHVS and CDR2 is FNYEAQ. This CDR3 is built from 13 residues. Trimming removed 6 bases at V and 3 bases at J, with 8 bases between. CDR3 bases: TGTGCCAGCAGGGACACTTACACCGGGGAGCTGTTTTTT. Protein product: CASRDTYTGELFF.

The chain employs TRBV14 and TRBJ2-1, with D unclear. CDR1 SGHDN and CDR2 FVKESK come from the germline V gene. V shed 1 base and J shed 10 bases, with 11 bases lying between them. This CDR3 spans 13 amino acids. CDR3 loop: CASSQVYNREQFF. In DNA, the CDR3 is TGTGCCAGCAGCCAAGTTTACAACAGAGAGCAGTTCTTC.

This CDR3 is CASSQVPGQEQYF. Written as DNA, the CDR3 is TGCGCCAGCAGCCAAGTACCGGGACAGGAGCAGTACTTC. V and J are TRBV4-1 and TRBJ2-7; 7 nucleotides match TRBD1. Per germline, CDR1 MGHRA and CDR2 YSYEKL. The CDR3 is 13 amino acids. After removal of 1 base from V and 7 bases from J, the junction contained 4 bases not matched to a gene.

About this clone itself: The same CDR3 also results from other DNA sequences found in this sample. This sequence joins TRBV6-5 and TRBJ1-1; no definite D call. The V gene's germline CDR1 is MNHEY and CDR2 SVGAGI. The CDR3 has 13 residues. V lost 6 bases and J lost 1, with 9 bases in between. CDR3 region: CASSPGANTEAFF. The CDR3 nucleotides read TGTGCCAGCAGCCCAGGAGCGAACACTGAAGCTTTCTTT.

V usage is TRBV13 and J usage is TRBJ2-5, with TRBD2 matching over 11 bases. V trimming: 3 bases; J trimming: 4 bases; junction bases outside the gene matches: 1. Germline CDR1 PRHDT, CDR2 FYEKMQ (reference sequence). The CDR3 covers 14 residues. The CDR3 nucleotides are TGTGCCAGCAGCTTGCTAGCGGGAGGAGAGACCCAGTACTTC. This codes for CASSLLAGGETQYF.

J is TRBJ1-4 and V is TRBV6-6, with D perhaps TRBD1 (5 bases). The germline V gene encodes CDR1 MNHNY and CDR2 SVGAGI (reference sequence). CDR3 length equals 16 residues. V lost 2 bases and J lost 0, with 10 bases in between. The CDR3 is CASSYGAASTNEKLFF. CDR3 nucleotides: TGTGCCAGCAGTTACGGGGCAGCGTCAACTAATGAAAAACTGTTTTTT.

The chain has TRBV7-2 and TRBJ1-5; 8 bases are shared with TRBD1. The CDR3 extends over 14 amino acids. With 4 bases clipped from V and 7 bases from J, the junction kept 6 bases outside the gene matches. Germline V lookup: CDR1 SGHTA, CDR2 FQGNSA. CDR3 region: CASSWDRNKQPQHF. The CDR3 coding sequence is TGTGCCAGCAGCTGGGACAGGAATAAGCAGCCCCAGCATTTT.

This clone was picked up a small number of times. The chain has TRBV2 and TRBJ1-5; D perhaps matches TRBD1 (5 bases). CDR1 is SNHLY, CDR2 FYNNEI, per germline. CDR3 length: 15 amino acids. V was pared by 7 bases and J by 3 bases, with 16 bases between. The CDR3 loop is CASNPGIGNNQPQHF. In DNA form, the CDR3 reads TGTGCCAGCAATCCAGGGATAGGTAACAATCAGCCCCAGCATTTT. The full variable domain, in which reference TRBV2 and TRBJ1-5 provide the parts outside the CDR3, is EPEVTQTPSHQVTQMGQEVILRCVPISNHLYFYWYRQILGQKVEFLVSFYNNEISEKSEIFDDQFSVERPDGSNFTLKIRSTKLEDSAMYFCASNPGIGNNQPQHFGDGTRLSIL.

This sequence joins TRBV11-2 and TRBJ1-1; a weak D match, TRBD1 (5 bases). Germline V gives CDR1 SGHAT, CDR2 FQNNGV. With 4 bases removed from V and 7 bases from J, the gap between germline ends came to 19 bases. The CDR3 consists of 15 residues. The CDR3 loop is CASSSGVGPLGEAFF. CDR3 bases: TGTGCCAGCAGCTCGGGGGTTGGGCCGTTGGGTGAAGCTTTCTTT.